Sequencing of this T cell receptor beta chain was carried out in a study of T cells in Graves' hyperthyroidism and ophthalmopathy. This clonotype was recorded at least ten times. TCR beta CDR3 region amplification was performed from RNA transcripts. The HTBI primer set drove a first-round RT-PCR of the TCR CDR3. TCRdb analysed the multiplex PCR reads with MiXCR anew, one entry per CDR3 protein. The table records about half a million distinct CDR3 sequences, around 22% of them present only once. Specimen: blood. The clonotype comes from a woman aged 25 to 45 with Graves' ophthalmopathy.

CDR3 sequence (DNA): TGCAGTGCTCACCCGCCCTCAGGGGGCGCCTACGAGCAGTACTTC. Amino acid sequence: CSAHPPSGGAYEQYF. The chain links TRBV20-1 to TRBJ2-7, with 8 bases lining up with TRBD1. Germline loops: CDR1 DFQATT, CDR2 SNEGSKA (reference sequence). The V and J ends lost 5 bases and 2 bases, in that order; junction bases with no gene match: 11. The CDR3 runs to 15 residues.